A single sample is the source of the 9 T cell receptor beta chains below, sequenced in a study of immune evolution from preneoplasia to lung adenocarcinoma. Profiling relied on immunoSEQ multiplex PCR, and the TCRdb table lists in-frame clones only, not all of them. The table has thousands of clones, roughly 74% seen once. Specimen: FFPE adjacent normal lung tissue. The receptors were sampled from a donor at least 70 years old with lung adenocarcinoma.

V usage is TRBV7-3 and J usage is TRBJ2-2; D is possibly TRBD2 (5 bases). V lost 5 bases and J lost 2, with 18 bases in between. Germline-derived CDR1 and CDR2 are SGHTA and FQGTGA. This CDR3 comprises 17 residues. The CDR3: CASSQHDVAGNTGELFF. For the CDR3, the DNA is TGTGCCAGCAGCCAGCATGACGTCGCGGGTAACACCGGGGAGCTGTTTTTT.

This clone was counted a few times. The chain combines TRBV18 with TRBJ1-1; TRBD1 might be the D (5 bases). This CDR3 is 15 amino acids long. Trimming pared 6 bases from V and 3 bases from J, leaving 17 bases between. Germline values: CDR1 KGHSH, CDR2 LQKENI. CDR3 coding DNA: TGTGCCAGCTCCATCGGGGAGGGGATGGACACTGAAGCTTTCTTT. Translation: CASSIGEGMDTEAFF.

The table lists this clone with a few counts. This chain links TRBV25-1 with TRBJ1-2, with D possibly being TRBD1 (6 bases). V lost 4 bases and J lost 7, with 13 bases in between. From germline, CDR1 is MGHDK and CDR2 SYGVNS. The CDR3 contains 13 residues. The CDR3: CASSARTVSGYTF. In nucleotides, the CDR3 is TGTGCCAGCAGTGCCAGGACAGTCAGTGGCTACACCTTC.

CDR3: CASSVELAGASSYNEQFF. CDR3 in DNA: TGTGCCAGCAGCGTAGAACTAGCGGGAGCTAGTTCCTACAATGAGCAGTTCTTC. The chain carries TRBV9 and TRBJ2-1; 11 bases map to TRBD2. J gave up 1 base and V 0 bases, and 6 bases lay outside the gene matches. This CDR3 has 18 amino acids. CDR1 and CDR2 from the germline V gene are SGDLS and YYNGEE.

The rearrangement joins TRBV28 to TRBJ2-7, with D hard to call. Germline loops: CDR1 MDHEN, CDR2 SYDVKM. The CDR3 is made up of 11 amino acids. Trimming removed 8 bases at V and 2 bases at J, with 7 bases between. This chain's CDR3 is CASRAPYEQYF. In DNA, the CDR3 is TGTGCCAGCCGGGCCCCCTACGAGCAGTACTTC.

V gene TRBV6-5 combines with J gene TRBJ1-1, with D perhaps matching TRBD1 (5 bases). The germline gives CDR1 MNHEY, CDR2 SVGAGI. Trimming cost V 0 bases and J 4 bases, with 15 bases left between them. The CDR3 spans 16 residues. CDR3 in DNA: TGTGCCAGCAGTTACTCGATGCAGGGCGTAGGCACTGAAGCTTTCTTT. This gives the protein CASSYSMQGVGTEAFF.

The CDR3 coding sequence is TGCAGCGTAGAGGACCCTGCCGCTGAAGCTTTCTTT. As protein: CSVEDPAAEAFF. The V gene is TRBV29-1, the J gene TRBJ1-1; D is undetermined. Trimming cost V 6 bases and J 6 bases, with 14 bases left between them. Germline assignment: CDR1 SQVTM and CDR2 ANQGSEA. This CDR3 is 12 amino acids long.

This chain links TRBV4-1 with TRBJ1-4; D possibly corresponds to TRBD1 (6 bases). Germline V gene sequence: CDR1 MGHRA, CDR2 YSYEKL. V lost 3 bases and J 5 bases, leaving 10 bases between the germline ends. The CDR3 sequence is 14 residues long. The chain's CDR3 is CASSQYRVNEKLFF. The CDR3 region has the DNA TGCGCCAGCAGCCAGTACAGGGTAAATGAAAAACTGTTTTTT.

This chain links TRBV19 with TRBJ1-1, with D possibly TRBD1 on 6 matching bases. Trimming stripped 9 bases from V and 5 bases from J, with 16 bases between. The CDR3 is 13 amino acids. The germline V gene encodes CDR1 LNHDA and CDR2 SQIVND (reference sequence). The CDR3 loop is CASKNRAGTEAFF. In DNA form, the CDR3 reads TGTGCCAGCAAAAACAGGGCAGGGACTGAAGCTTTCTTT.